These 17 T cell receptor beta chains were all obtained from the same sample, sequenced in a study of blood T cell repertoires in COVID-19. The protocol was immunoSEQ multiplex PCR, while the TCRdb copy is restricted to in-frame clones and leaves out a portion. Of about 300,000 clones listed, around nine tenths are singletons. The specimen sequenced was PBMCs or T cells enriched from blood (not recorded which). These receptors were taken from a woman aged 18-30 years who had recovered from COVID-19.

The chain recombines TRBV18 with TRBJ1-2; tentative D call: TRBD1 (6 bases). Per the germline V gene, CDR1 is KGHSH and CDR2 is LQKENI. Trimming left V 5 bases short and J 2 bases short, with 9 bases between. The CDR3 is 13 residues long. This CDR3 reads CASSTDRNYGYTF. CDR3 coding DNA: TGTGCCAGCTCAACCGACAGGAACTATGGCTACACCTTC.

J is TRBJ2-3 and V is TRBV5-6, with 7 bases aligning to TRBD1. This CDR3 has 15 residues. Unmatched junction bases numbered 3, after V lost 0 bases and J lost 2 bases. Looked up from germline, CDR1 is SGHDT and CDR2 is YYEEEE. For the CDR3, the DNA is TGTGCCAGCAGCTTGGGTCAGGGGGTCACAGATACGCAGTATTTT. It specifies CASSLGQGVTDTQYF.

The rearrangement links TRBV7-2 to TRBJ2-1; 10 bases agree with TRBD2. Germline trimming cut 4 bases from V and 9 bases from J; bases unmatched to any gene: 15. CDR1 SGHTA and CDR2 FQGNSA come from the germline V gene. The CDR3 length is 17 residues. In DNA form, the CDR3 reads TGTGCCAGCAGCTCCACCCGCCGAGCGGGGGGGCCAGTTGAGCAGTTCTTC. This codes for CASSSTRRAGGPVEQFF.

This chain links TRBV2 with TRBJ2-7, with D possibly matching TRBD2 (5 bases). The V and J ends lost 1 base and 7 bases respectively, with 8 bases between them. This CDR3 region has 12 residues. The germline CDR1 and CDR2 sequences are SNHLY and FYNNEI. CDR3 protein: CASSEGRREQYF. The CDR3 DNA reads TGTGCCAGCAGTGAAGGTCGGAGGGAGCAGTACTTC. The variable domain in full, with the rest retrieved from reference TRBV2 and TRBJ2-7, is EPEVTQTPSHQVTQMGQEVILRCVPISNHLYFYWYRQILGQKVEFLVSFYNNEISEKSEIFDDQFSVERPDGSNFTLKIRSTKLEDSAMYFCASSEGRREQYFGPGTRLTVT.

The chain uses TRBV7-9 and TRBJ1-1; D unresolved. In germline, CDR1 is SEHNR, CDR2 FQNEAQ (reference sequence). The CDR3 spans 12 residues. Trimming took 5 bases from V and 11 from J, leaving 15 bases between them. The CDR3 sequence: CASSPVVVNAFF. CDR3 DNA: TGTGCCAGCAGCCCAGTCGTCGTTAACGCTTTCTTT.

This clone was seen only once. V is TRBV4-2 and J is TRBJ2-6; tentative D call: TRBD2 (6 bases). In germline, CDR1 is LGHNA, CDR2 YNFKEQ. CDR3 length equals 19 residues. V was clipped by 2 bases and J by 0 bases, with 17 bases between them. The chain's CDR3 is CASSQSPGGWSSGANVLTF. The CDR3 nucleotides read TGTGCCAGCAGCCAAAGCCCCGGGGGATGGAGCTCTGGGGCCAACGTCCTGACTTTC.

This sequence joins TRBV27 and TRBJ1-2, with D tentatively TRBD1 (5 bases). The length of the CDR3 is 15 residues. V lost 3 bases to trimming and J lost 8 bases, with 19 bases between them. Germline V gene data show CDR1 as MNHEY and CDR2 as SMNVEV (reference sequence). The CDR3 region is CASSLNSGGSEGYTF. Here the CDR3 DNA reads TGTGCCAGCAGTTTGAATTCGGGGGGGAGCGAAGGCTACACCTTC.

The rearrangement joins TRBV9 to TRBJ1-1, with 7 bases identical to TRBD1. Germline V gene lookup returns CDR1 SGDLS and CDR2 YYNGEE. The trim removed 3 bases at V and 3 bases at J, leaving 5 bases unmatched. The CDR3 length is 14 residues. The CDR3 nucleotides read TGTGCCAGCAGCGGTGTGGGACAGCACACTGAAGCTTTCTTT. This translates into CASSGVGQHTEAFF.

The CDR3, as DNA: TGCAGCGCACTGGGGGGGGTAGACACACCGATCGGTGAAGCTTTCTTT. Its protein is CSALGGVDTPIGEAFF. The gene calls are TRBV29-1 and TRBJ1-1; D is perhaps TRBD1 (5 bases). Per the germline V gene, CDR1 is SQVTM and CDR2 is ANQGSEA. The CDR3 length is 16 residues. Trimming cost V 7 bases and J 7 bases, with 28 bases left between them.

V and J are TRBV30 and TRBJ1-5; maybe TRBD1 (5 bases). The CDR3 length is 17 residues. The germline V gene encodes CDR1 GTSNPN and CDR2 SVGIG (reference sequence). Trimming pared 0 bases from V and 0 bases from J, leaving 15 bases between. CDR3 amino acids: CAWSVARGPYSNQPQHF. CDR3 coding DNA: TGTGCCTGGAGTGTAGCTAGGGGCCCTTATAGCAATCAGCCCCAGCATTTT.

The chain is built from TRBV2 and TRBJ1-5; tentative D call: TRBD1 (6 bases). The germline V gene encodes CDR1 SNHLY and CDR2 FYNNEI. Trimming stripped 6 bases from V and 6 bases from J, with 21 bases between. The CDR3 runs to 16 residues. The chain's CDR3 is CASRIQGTAFSQPQHF. The CDR3 region has the DNA TGTGCCAGCAGAATCCAGGGGACGGCTTTCAGTCAGCCCCAGCATTTT.

This sequence joins TRBV30 and TRBJ1-6; TRBD1 matches at 9 bases. Trimming cost V 4 bases and J 4 bases; bases outside gene matches: 8. Germline CDR1 is GTSNPN and CDR2 is SVGIG (reference sequence). The CDR3 is 16 amino acids. The CDR3 sequence: CAWIPGQGQYNSPLHF. In DNA, the CDR3 is TGTGCCTGGATACCGGGACAGGGACAATATAATTCACCCCTCCACTTT.

The rearrangement joins TRBV24-1 to TRBJ2-1; maybe TRBD2 (6 bases). V lost 5 bases, J lost 4 bases, and 14 bases lay in between. This CDR3 region has 15 residues. Germline V CDR1 and CDR2: KGHDR, SFDVKD. This CDR3 is CATSVGGSPYNEQFF. CDR3 sequence (DNA): TGTGCCACCAGTGTTGGGGGGAGCCCATACAATGAGCAGTTCTTC.

J is TRBJ1-1 and V is TRBV7-2; 12 nucleotides align to TRBD1. V dropped 5 bases and J dropped 5; count of bases not matched to a gene: 9. Germline-derived CDR1 and CDR2 are SGHTA and FQGNSA. This CDR3 is built from 16 residues. The CDR3 DNA reads TGTGCCAGCAGCCCGCCCGGGACAGGGGGCGCAACTGAAGCTTTCTTT. Amino acid sequence: CASSPPGTGGATEAFF.

V and J are TRBV27 and TRBJ2-1; 9 bases match TRBD1. Per the germline V gene, CDR1 is MNHEY and CDR2 is SMNVEV (reference sequence). This CDR3 is 13 amino acids long. The J segment lost 4 bases and the V segment lost 9 bases, leaving 4 bases of the junction unmatched. CDR3 nucleotide sequence: TGTGCCAGTGGGACAGGGTTTTACAATGAGCAGTTCTTC. Residues: CASGTGFYNEQFF.

The CDR3 DNA is TGTGCCTGGAGTTGGGGGAGGGGCGGGAACACTGAAGCTTTCTTT. It codes for CAWSWGRGGNTEAFF. The chain recombines TRBV30 with TRBJ1-1; possibly TRBD1 for D (5 bases). The CDR3 spans 15 residues. V shed 2 bases and J shed 1 base, with 14 bases lying between them. Germline V gene data show CDR1 as GTSNPN and CDR2 as SVGIG (reference sequence).

This chain links TRBV2 with TRBJ2-1, with 9 bases fitting TRBD1. This CDR3 has 20 residues. V gave up 7 bases and J gave up 4 bases; unmatched junction bases: 23. CDR1 and CDR2 from the germline V gene are SNHLY and FYNNEI. In nucleotides, the CDR3 is TGTGCCAGCACCAACGGTGTGGGACAGGGATTTTTTTCGCGGTACAATGAGCAGTTCTTC. It encodes CASTNGVGQGFFSRYNEQFF.